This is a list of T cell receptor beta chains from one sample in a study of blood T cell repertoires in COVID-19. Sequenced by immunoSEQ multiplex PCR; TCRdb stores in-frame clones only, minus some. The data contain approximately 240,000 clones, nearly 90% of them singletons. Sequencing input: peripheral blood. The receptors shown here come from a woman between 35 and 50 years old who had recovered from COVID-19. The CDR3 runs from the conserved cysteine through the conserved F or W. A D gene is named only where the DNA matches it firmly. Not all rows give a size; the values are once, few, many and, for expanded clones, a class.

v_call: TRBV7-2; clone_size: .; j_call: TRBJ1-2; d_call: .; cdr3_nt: TGTGCCAGCAGCCCAGGTCTTTATGGCTACACCTTC; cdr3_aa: CASSPGLYGYTF
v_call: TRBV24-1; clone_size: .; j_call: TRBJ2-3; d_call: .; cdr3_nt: TGTGCCACCTCGAGGGAAGATACGCAGTATTTT; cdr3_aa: CATSREDTQYF
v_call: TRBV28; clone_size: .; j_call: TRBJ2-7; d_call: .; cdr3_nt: TGTGCCAGCGGTTTGTCCCTCGGCGGGATGGACTCCTACGAGCAGTACTTC; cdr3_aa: CASGLSLGGMDSYEQYF
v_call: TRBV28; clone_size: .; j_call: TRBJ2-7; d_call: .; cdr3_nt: TGTGCCAGCAGTTTCCGGCAGGTCTACGAGCAGTACTTC; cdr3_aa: CASSFRQVYEQYF
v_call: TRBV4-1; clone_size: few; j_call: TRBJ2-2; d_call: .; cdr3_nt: TGCGCCAGCAGCCAAGTTGGGGTGGAGGCCGGGGAGCTGTTTTTT; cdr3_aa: CASSQVGVEAGELFF
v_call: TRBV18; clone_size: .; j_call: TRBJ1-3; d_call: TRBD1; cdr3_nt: TGTGCCAGCTCACCCCTTATGACAGGGGGCGATGGAAACACCATATATTTT; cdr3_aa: CASSPLMTGGDGNTIYF
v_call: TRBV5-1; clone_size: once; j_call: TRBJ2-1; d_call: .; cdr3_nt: TGCGCCAGCAGCCCCCTTGGGGAGGTGGAAGCAGAAAAGTTCTTC; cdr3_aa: CASSPLGEVEAEKFF
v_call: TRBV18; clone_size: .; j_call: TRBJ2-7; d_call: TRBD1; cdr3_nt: TGTGCCAGCTCACTAAAGGGACAGGGCCTGAACGAGCAGTACTTC; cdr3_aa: CASSLKGQGLNEQYF
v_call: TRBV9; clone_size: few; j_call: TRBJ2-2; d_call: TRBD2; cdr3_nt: TGTGCCAGCAGCGTAGTTAGTAGCGGGGGGGCCACCGGGGAGCTGTTTTTT; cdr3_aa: CASSVVSSGGATGELFF
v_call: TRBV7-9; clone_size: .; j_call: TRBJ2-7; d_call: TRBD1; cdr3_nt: TGTGCCAGCAGCTTCAGGGGGTACGAGCAGTACTTC; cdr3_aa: CASSFRGYEQYF
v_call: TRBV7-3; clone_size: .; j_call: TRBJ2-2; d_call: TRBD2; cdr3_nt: TGTGCCAGCAGCCCTTTTGGACAGGGGGGACTAGCGGGAGGCGCCGGGGAGCTGTTTTTT; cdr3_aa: CASSPFGQGGLAGGAGELFF
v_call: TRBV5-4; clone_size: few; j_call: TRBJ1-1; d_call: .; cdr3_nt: TGTGCCAGCAGCTTGCAGGGTGACACTGAAGCTTTCTTT; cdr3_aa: CASSLQGDTEAFF
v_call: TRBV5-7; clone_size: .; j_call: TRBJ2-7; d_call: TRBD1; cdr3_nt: TGTGCCAGCAGCTTGGTGGGACAGGGGGCGTGCGAGCAGTACTTC; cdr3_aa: CASSLVGQGACEQYF
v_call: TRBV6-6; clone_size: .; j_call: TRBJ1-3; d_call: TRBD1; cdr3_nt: TGTGCCAGCCGTCGATTCAGGACAGGGGACACCATATATTTT; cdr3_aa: CASRRFRTGDTIYF
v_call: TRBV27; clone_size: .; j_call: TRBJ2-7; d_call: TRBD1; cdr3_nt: TGTGCCAGCTCAGGGGACAGGAGATACGAGCAGTACTTC; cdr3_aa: CASSGDRRYEQYF
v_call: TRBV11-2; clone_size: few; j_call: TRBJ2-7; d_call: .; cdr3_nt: TGTGCCAGCAGCTCTTTCAGCTACGAGCAGTACTTC; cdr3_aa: CASSSFSYEQYF
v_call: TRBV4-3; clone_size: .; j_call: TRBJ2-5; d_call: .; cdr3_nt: TGCGCCAGCAGCCAGAGCTTAGCGGAAGAGACCCAGTACTTC; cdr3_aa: CASSQSLAEETQYF
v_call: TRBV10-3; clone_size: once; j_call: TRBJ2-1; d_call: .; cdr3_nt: TGTGCCATCAGTGATGGAGTTTCCTACAATGAGCAGTTCTTC; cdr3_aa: CAISDGVSYNEQFF
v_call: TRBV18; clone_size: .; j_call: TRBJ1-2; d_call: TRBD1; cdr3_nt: TGTGCCAGCTCACCCTCGGGTCGGCAGGGGGCCGGCTATGGCTACACCTTC; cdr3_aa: CASSPSGRQGAGYGYTF
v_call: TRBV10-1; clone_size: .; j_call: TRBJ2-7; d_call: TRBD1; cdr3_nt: TGCGCCAGCATCCCGGGACAGGGAGACTCCTACGAGCAGTACTTC; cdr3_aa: CASIPGQGDSYEQYF
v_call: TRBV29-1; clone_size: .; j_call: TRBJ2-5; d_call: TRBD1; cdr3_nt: TGCAGCGTAGAAAAGGACAGGGGGCGAGAGACCCAGTACTTC; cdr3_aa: CSVEKDRGRETQYF
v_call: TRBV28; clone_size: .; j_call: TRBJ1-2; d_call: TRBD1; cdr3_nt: TGTGCCAGCAGACAGAAAAACAGGGGGGAAAAAACCTTC; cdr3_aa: CASRQKNRGEKTF
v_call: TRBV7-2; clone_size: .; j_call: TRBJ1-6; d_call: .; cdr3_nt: TGTGCCAGCAGCCTCGGGACACCTAGCATGACCCTCCACTTT; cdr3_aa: CASSLGTPSMTLHF
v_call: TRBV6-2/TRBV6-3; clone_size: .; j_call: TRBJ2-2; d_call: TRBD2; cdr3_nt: TGTGCCAGCAGCGCTAGCGGGACAGCCCCCGGGGAGCTGTTTTTT; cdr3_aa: CASSASGTAPGELFF
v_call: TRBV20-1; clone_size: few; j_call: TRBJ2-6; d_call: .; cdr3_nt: TGCAGTGCTAGTTACTCTGGGGCCAACGTCCTGACTTTC; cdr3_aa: CSASYSGANVLTF
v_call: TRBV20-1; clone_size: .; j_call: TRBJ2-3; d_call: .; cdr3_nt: TGCAGTGCTAGTGAGGTCGCCTCCAGGGGGGTTTTCACAGATACGCAGTATTTT; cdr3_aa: CSASEVASRGVFTDTQYF
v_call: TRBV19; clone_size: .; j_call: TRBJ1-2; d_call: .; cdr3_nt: TGTGCCAGTAGTGGTTACCGGGACATTGGTGTCTATGGCTACACCTTC; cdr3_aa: CASSGYRDIGVYGYTF
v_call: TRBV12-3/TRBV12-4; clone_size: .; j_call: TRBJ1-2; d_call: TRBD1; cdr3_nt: TGTGCCAGCAGGGTAGGGGGCGGCTATGGCTACACCTTC; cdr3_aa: CASRVGGGYGYTF
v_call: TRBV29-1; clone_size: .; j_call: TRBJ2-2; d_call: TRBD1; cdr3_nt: TGCAGCGGACACAGGGGTGGGGGGGAGCTGTTTTTT; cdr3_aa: CSGHRGGGELFF
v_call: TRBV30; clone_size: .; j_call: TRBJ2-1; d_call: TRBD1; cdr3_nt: TGTGCCTGGGGGAAACAGGGGCTCAATGAGCAGTTCTTC; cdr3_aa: CAWGKQGLNEQFF
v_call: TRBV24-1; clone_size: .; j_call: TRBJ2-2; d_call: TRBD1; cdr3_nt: TGTGCCACCAGGACAGGGGGTGCCGGGGAGCTGTTTTTT; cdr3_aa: CATRTGGAGELFF
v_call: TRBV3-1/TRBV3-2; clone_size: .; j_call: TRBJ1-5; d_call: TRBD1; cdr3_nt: TGTGCCAGCAGCCAAGAGGGGACAGGGGTTCAGCCCCAGCATTTT; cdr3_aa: CASSQEGTGVQPQHF
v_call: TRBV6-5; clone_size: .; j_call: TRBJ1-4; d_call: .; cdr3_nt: TGTGCCAGCAGAGACAGAACCACAACTAATGAAAAACTGTTTTTT; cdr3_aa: CASRDRTTTNEKLFF
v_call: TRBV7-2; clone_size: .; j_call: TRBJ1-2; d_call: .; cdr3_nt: TGTGCCAGCAGCTTAGGCGGACAAAGCTATGGCTACACCTTC; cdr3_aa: CASSLGGQSYGYTF
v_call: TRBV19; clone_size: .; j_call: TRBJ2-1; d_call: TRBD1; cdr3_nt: TGTGCCAGTAGTAAACCAGGGGGTTCAACGGTCCATGAGCAGTTCTTC; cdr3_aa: CASSKPGGSTVHEQFF
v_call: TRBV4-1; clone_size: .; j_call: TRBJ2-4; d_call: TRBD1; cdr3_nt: TGCGCCAGCAGCCAAGAATGGACAGGGTGGGACATTCAGTACTTC; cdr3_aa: CASSQEWTGWDIQYF
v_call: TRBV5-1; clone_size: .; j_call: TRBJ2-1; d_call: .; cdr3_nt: TGCGCCAGCAGCTCCCAGGCAGGGCCCACCTACAATGAGCAGTTCTTC; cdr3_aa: CASSSQAGPTYNEQFF
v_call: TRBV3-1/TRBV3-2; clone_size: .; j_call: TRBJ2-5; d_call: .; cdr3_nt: TGTGCCAGCAGCCAGAGAGACGGGGGGCCACAAGAGACCCAGTACTTC; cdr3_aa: CASSQRDGGPQETQYF
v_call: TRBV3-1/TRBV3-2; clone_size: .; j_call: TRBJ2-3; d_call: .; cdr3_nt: TGTGCCAGCAGCCAAGAACAGGGAAGAACAGATACGCAGTATTTT; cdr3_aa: CASSQEQGRTDTQYF
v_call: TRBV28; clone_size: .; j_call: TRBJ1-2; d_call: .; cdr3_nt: TGTGCCAGCAGCTCCTCCGGGGCTAACTATGGCTACACCTTC; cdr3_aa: CASSSSGANYGYTF
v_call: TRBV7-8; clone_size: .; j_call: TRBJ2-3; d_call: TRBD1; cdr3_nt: TGTGCCAGCACCACAGGGGGAAGGAGTCACACAGATACGCAGTATTTT; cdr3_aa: CASTTGGRSHTDTQYF
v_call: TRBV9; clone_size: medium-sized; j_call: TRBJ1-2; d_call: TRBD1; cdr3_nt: TGTGCCAGCAGCGTAGGGGACAGCTACCTCTATGGCTACACCTTC; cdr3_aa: CASSVGDSYLYGYTF
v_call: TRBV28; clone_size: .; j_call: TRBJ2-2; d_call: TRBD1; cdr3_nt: TGTGCCAGCAGTAAGGGACAGGTCACCGGGGAGCTGTTTTTT; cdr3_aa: CASSKGQVTGELFF
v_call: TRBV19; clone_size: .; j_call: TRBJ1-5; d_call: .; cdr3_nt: TGTGCCAGTAGTATGGTGGGCGGGGGTCAGCCCCAGCATTTT; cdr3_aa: CASSMVGGGQPQHF
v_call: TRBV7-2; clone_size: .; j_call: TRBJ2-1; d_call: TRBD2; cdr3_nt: TGTGCCAGCAGCTTAGTTGTAGCGGGAGGGCCTAATGAGCAGTTCTTC; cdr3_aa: CASSLVVAGGPNEQFF
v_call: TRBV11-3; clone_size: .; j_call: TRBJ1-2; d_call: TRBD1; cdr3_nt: TGTGCCAGCAGCTTACGGGCAGGGGGTGTATATGGCTACACCTTC; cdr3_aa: CASSLRAGGVYGYTF
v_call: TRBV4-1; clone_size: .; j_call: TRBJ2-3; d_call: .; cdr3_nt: TGCGCCAGCACCAAGGGGGGGAGCACAGATACGCAGTATTTT; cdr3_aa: CASTKGGSTDTQYF
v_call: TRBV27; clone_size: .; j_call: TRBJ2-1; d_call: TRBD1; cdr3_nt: TGTGCCAGCAGACCTCTGGGACAGAAGGGCAATGAGCAGTTCTTC; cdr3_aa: CASRPLGQKGNEQFF
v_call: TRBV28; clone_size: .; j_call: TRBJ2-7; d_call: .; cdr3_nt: TGTGCCAGCAGACCCCAGGGAGGCGGTTCCTACGAGCAGTACTTC; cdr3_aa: CASRPQGGGSYEQYF
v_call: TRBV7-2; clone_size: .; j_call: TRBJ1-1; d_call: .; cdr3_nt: TGTGCCAGCACCCTTTATCTCAGGGCTCGGGACACTGAAGCTTTCTTT; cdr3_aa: CASTLYLRARDTEAFF
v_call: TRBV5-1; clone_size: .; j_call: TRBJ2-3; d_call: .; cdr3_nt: TGCGCCAGCAGCCGACAGACAGAGACAGATACGCAGTATTTT; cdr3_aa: CASSRQTETDTQYF
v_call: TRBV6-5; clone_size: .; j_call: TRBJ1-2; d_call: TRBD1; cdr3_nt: TGTGCCAGCAGCCAGACCGGGACAGGGGATGGCTACACCTTC; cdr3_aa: CASSQTGTGDGYTF
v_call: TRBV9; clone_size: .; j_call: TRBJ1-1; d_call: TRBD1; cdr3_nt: TGTGCCAGCAGCCCCCGGACAGGGACGAACACTGAAGCTTTCTTT; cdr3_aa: CASSPRTGTNTEAFF
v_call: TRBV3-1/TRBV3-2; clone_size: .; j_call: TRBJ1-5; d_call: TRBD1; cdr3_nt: TGTGCCAGCAGCCAAGATAGTTCAGGGGGTCAGCCCCAGCATTTT; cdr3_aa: CASSQDSSGGQPQHF
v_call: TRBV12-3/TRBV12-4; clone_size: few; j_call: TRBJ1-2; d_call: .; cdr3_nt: TGTGCCAGCAGTTTGAGGGGGTCTCGTGGCTACACCTTC; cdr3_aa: CASSLRGSRGYTF
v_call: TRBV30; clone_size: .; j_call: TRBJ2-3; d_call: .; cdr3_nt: TGTGCCTGGACCACCGAACGGACATATGGTTTT; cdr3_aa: CAWTTERTYGF
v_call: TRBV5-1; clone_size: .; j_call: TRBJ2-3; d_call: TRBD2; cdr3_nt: TGCGCCAGCAGCTCACCAGCGGGGTACGTCACAGATACGCAGTATTTT; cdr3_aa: CASSSPAGYVTDTQYF
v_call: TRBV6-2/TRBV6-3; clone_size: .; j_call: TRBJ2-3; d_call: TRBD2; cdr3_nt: TGTGCCAGCAGTTACGGCGAGCGGGACACAGATACGCAGTATTTT; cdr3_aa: CASSYGERDTDTQYF
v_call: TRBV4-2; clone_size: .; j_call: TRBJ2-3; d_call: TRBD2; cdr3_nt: TGTGCCAGCAGCCAAGCACTAGCGGGAGATTCTCGAACGCAGTATTTT; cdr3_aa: CASSQALAGDSRTQYF
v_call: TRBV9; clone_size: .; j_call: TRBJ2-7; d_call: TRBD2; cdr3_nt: TGTGCCAGCAGCCCTTACCCTTTCACTAGCGGGAGTTCCTACGAGCAGTACTTC; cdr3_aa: CASSPYPFTSGSSYEQYF